A single sample gave rise to the 29 T cell receptor beta chains below, sequenced in a study of identifying expanded T cells in peripheral blood (dated by TCRdb to between 2019 and 2020). Library preparation used the immunoSEQ multiplex PCR assay. This is the immuneACCESS table as TCRdb keeps it, with only in-frame sequences that have V and J called. A part of the clones is gone; compared with another copy, unresolved V genes explain less than half, and the rest is unexplained. This sample has 83,000 or so clones in its table, and roughly 86% of those were observed once. Approximately 3.9% of the sample goes to the ten largest clones. The sequencing input was blood. Every receptor here comes from a person aged 18-70 years in good health.

CDR3 DNA: TGTGCCAGCAGTTACTACAGGACAGGGCTTGGAGGCTACACCTTC. Translation: CASSYYRTGLGGYTF. The chain is built from TRBV6-5 and TRBJ1-2; 8 nucleotides agree with TRBD1. The CDR3 sequence is 15 residues long. The germline gives CDR1 MNHEY, CDR2 SVGAGI. The ends lost 1 base at V and 8 bases at J; junction bases unmatched: 9.

This clone was counted a few times. The chain has TRBV6-1 and TRBJ1-2; tentatively, D is TRBD1 (5 bases). This CDR3 region has 13 residues. Germline-derived CDR1 and CDR2 are MNHNS and SASEGT. Trimming took 6 bases from V and 6 from J, leaving 14 bases between them. CDR3 amino acids: CASSPGEGDGYTF. CDR3 coding DNA: TGTGCCAGCAGCCCTGGGGAAGGGGATGGCTACACCTTC.

This clone was recorded many times. This chain links TRBV19 with TRBJ1-2; no clear D. CDR1 and CDR2 from the germline V gene are LNHDA and SQIVND (reference sequence). Trimming stripped 1 base from V and 2 bases from J, with 8 bases between. CDR3 length: 14 residues. Here the CDR3 DNA reads TGTGCCAGTAGTATAGCACAAGAGAACTATGGCTACACCTTC. Its protein product is CASSIAQENYGYTF.

This chain connects TRBV5-5 to TRBJ1-5; D unresolved. The CDR3 covers 12 residues. The V end was cut by 4 bases, the J end by 4 bases, with 6 bases between. CDR1 is SGHKS, CDR2 YYEKEE, per germline (reference sequence). The CDR3 reads CASSIYNQPQHF. Written as DNA, the CDR3 is TGTGCCAGCAGCATATATAATCAGCCCCAGCATTTT.

V gene TRBV30 combines with J gene TRBJ2-3; TRBD1 agrees at 10 bases. The V and J ends lost 4 bases and 4 bases, in that order; junction bases with no gene match: 11. This CDR3 spans 16 amino acids. Germline CDR1 GTSNPN, CDR2 SVGIG (reference sequence). The DNA of the CDR3 is TGTGCCTGGATTAGAAACACCGGGACAGGGGCAGATACGCAGTATTTT. The encoded protein is CAWIRNTGTGADTQYF.

The chain carries TRBV27 and TRBJ2-1; 11 nucleotides line up with TRBD2. The CDR3 covers 16 residues. Losses at the gene ends were 5 bases for V and 5 bases for J; bases not matched to a gene: 8. Germline V CDR1 and CDR2: MNHEY, SMNVEV (reference sequence). CDR3 DNA sequence: TGTGCCAGCAGTCCAATCATAGCGGGAGGGGACAATGAGCAGTTCTTC. Residues: CASSPIIAGGDNEQFF.

CDR3 protein: CAGGRSYEQYF. CDR3 nucleotides: TGTGCGGGCGGGCGAAGTTACGAGCAGTACTTC. V and J are TRBV2 and TRBJ2-5; weak D call: TRBD2 (5 bases). The J call may not be correct, given that the DNA end is closer to TRBJ2-7. There are 11 residues in the CDR3. Germline CDR1 is SNHLY and CDR2 is FYNNEI.

The V gene is TRBV6-4, the J gene TRBJ2-3; TRBD2 matches at 8 bases. This CDR3 spans 15 amino acids. From germline, CDR1 is MRHNA and CDR2 SNTAGT. V lost 4 bases, J lost 2 bases, and 5 bases stayed unmatched. CDR3 sequence (DNA): TGTGCCAGCAGTGCGGGGGGGCTCGACACAGATACGCAGTATTTT. Its translation: CASSAGGLDTDTQYF.

The V and J genes are TRBV5-6 and TRBJ2-2, with D perhaps matching TRBD1 or TRBD2 (7 bases each). This CDR3 is 16 amino acids long. CDR1 and CDR2 from the germline V gene are SGHDT and YYEEEE. Trimming took 0 bases from V and 6 from J, leaving 15 bases between them. The CDR3: CASSLVPGGGSGELFF. The CDR3 coding sequence is TGTGCCAGCAGCTTGGTGCCAGGGGGAGGGTCCGGGGAGCTGTTTTTT.

The chain combines TRBV4-1 with TRBJ2-7; D unresolved. The V end lost 2 bases, the J end lost 5 bases, and 19 bases lay between the germline ends. Germline CDR1 MGHRA, CDR2 YSYEKL. The CDR3 loop spans 16 amino acids. The CDR3 region is CASSQLNLVDVNEQYF. The CDR3 bases are TGCGCCAGCAGCCAACTAAACCTTGTAGATGTTAACGAGCAGTACTTC.

A remark on this clone: A read error may account for a junction end that differs from germline. The rearrangement joins TRBV4-1 to TRBJ2-3, with a weak D call TRBD1 (6 bases). This CDR3 has 16 amino acids. Germline CDR1 MGHRA, CDR2 YSYEKL. CDR3 DNA sequence: TGCGCCAGCAGCCCTCCTGACCAGATCCAGACAGGTACGCAGTATTTT. It yields the protein CASSPPDQIQTGTQYF.

The chain combines TRBV10-3 with TRBJ1-2; weak D call: TRBD1 (5 bases). Germline V CDR1 and CDR2: ENHRY, SYGVKD. V dropped 3 bases and J dropped 4 bases, with 9 bases sitting between them. The CDR3 consists of 13 residues. CDR3 amino acids: CAISDSRGYGYTF. As DNA, the CDR3 is TGTGCCATCAGTGATAGTAGGGGCTATGGCTACACCTTC.

This sequence joins TRBV7-2 and TRBJ2-5; D gene unclear. V was pared by 1 base and J by 6 bases, with 6 bases between. The CDR3 contains 12 residues. Germline V gene data show CDR1 as SGHTA and CDR2 as FQGNSA. Here the CDR3 DNA reads TGTGCCAGCAGCTTAGATAGACAGACCCAGTACTTC. This encodes CASSLDRQTQYF.

In its sample, this clone was seen once. The chain joins TRBV15 to TRBJ2-7, with 10 bases aligning to TRBD2. This CDR3 has 15 residues. V was clipped by 0 bases and J by 3 bases; unmatched bases: 2. Germline values: CDR1 LNHNV, CDR2 YYDKDF (reference sequence). The CDR3 loop reads CATSRDASGGYEQYF. The DNA for the CDR3 is TGTGCCACCAGCAGAGATGCTAGCGGGGGCTACGAGCAGTACTTC. Together with reference TRBV15 and TRBJ2-7, the CDR3 gives the full variable domain: DAMVIQNPRYQVTQFGKPVTLSCSQTLNHNVMYWYQQKSSQAPKLLFHYYDKDFNNEADTPDNFQSRRPNTSFCFLDIRSPGLGDTAMYLCATSRDASGGYEQYFGPGTRLTVT.

This chain links TRBV7-8 with TRBJ2-1; the match to TRBD2 covers 7 bases. Germline loops: CDR1 SGHVS, CDR2 FQNEAQ. After removal of 1 base from V and 4 bases from J, the junction contained 10 bases not matched to a gene. The CDR3 sequence is 17 residues long. CDR3: CASSLGALSGAYNEQFF. The CDR3 region has the DNA TGTGCCAGCAGCTTAGGGGCTCTCAGCGGGGCTTACAATGAGCAGTTCTTC.

The chain has TRBV14 and TRBJ2-7; D may be TRBD2 (6 bases). Germline V gives CDR1 SGHDN, CDR2 FVKESK. The CDR3 runs 13 residues. The ends were cut back, 3 bases at V and 6 bases at J, with 12 bases in the middle. CDR3 sequence: CASSQTRAGEQYF. The CDR3, as DNA: TGTGCCAGCAGCCAGACTAGGGCGGGCGAGCAGTACTTC.

The chain is built from TRBV15 and TRBJ2-1, with TRBD1 matching over 8 bases. Germline V gene data show CDR1 as LNHNV and CDR2 as YYDKDF (reference sequence). The CDR3 is 16 amino acids. The junction had 5 bases not matched to a gene; V was cut back by 1 base and J by 3 bases. The DNA of the CDR3 is TGTGCCACCAGCAGAGGCGGACAGGGAGGCTACAATGAGCAGTTCTTC. Translating it yields CATSRGGQGGYNEQFF.

The chain uses TRBV5-1 and TRBJ2-7; 12 positions agree with TRBD2. After removal of 2 bases from V and 2 bases from J, the junction contained 5 bases not matched to a gene. CDR1 SGHRS and CDR2 YFSETQ come from the germline V gene. This CDR3 region has 16 residues. The CDR3 sequence is CASSLGLAGRAYEQYF. DNA for the CDR3: TGCGCCAGCAGCTTAGGACTAGCGGGAAGGGCCTACGAGCAGTACTTC.

This rearrangement joins TRBV5-1 to TRBJ2-7; D is tentatively TRBD1 or TRBD2 (5 bases each). The V end was cut by 0 bases, the J end by 5 bases, with 18 bases between. Germline CDR1 reads SGHRS; CDR2 reads YFSETQ. The CDR3 totals 16 residues. In nucleotides, the CDR3 is TGCGCCAGCAGCTTGGCCCCAAGAGGGGATGACAACGAGCAGTACTTC. It is translated as CASSLAPRGDDNEQYF.

The chain joins TRBV30 to TRBJ1-2; a weak D match, TRBD1 (6 bases). CDR1 is GTSNPN, CDR2 SVGIG, per germline (reference sequence). The V end was cut by 3 bases, the J end by 1 base, with 21 bases between. This CDR3 is built from 17 residues. CDR3: CAWRQGRGPQLNYGYTF. The CDR3 DNA reads TGTGCCTGGAGACAGGGCCGGGGCCCACAACTTAACTATGGCTACACCTTC. The full variable domain, with the rest looked up from reference TRBV30 and TRBJ1-2, is SQTIHQWPATLVQPVGSPLSLECTVEGTSNPNLYWYRQAAGRGLQLLFYSVGIGQISSEVPQNLSASRPQDRQFILSSKKLLLSDSGFYLCAWRQGRGPQLNYGYTFGSGTRLTVV.

The chain carries TRBV5-4 and TRBJ2-7, with 8 bases lining up with TRBD1. Losses at the gene ends were 2 bases for V and 4 bases for J; bases not matched to a gene: 2. The CDR3 has 13 amino acids. Germline V gene sequence: CDR1 SGHNT, CDR2 YYREEE (reference sequence). DNA for the CDR3: TGTGCCAGCAGCTTCCGGACAGGGTACGAGCAGTACTTC. Translated: CASSFRTGYEQYF.

This clone was counted many times. The same CDR3 can be traced to other DNA sequences in this sample. V gene TRBV10-1 combines with J gene TRBJ2-2; no clear D. CDR1 and CDR2 from the germline V gene are WNHNN and SYGVQD (reference sequence). Trimming removed 3 bases from V and 6 bases from J, with 8 bases in between. The CDR3 runs to 13 residues. The CDR3 DNA follows: TGCGCCAGCAGTGAACGAGACGCCGGGGAGCTGTTTTTT. It yields the protein CASSERDAGELFF.

The genes are TRBV7-2 and TRBJ2-1; D not resolved. Trimming removed 5 bases from V and 0 bases from J, with 11 bases in between. The CDR3 is 15 residues long. Germline V gives CDR1 SGHTA, CDR2 FQGNSA. The CDR3 region is CASSEQTSSYNEQFF. CDR3 nucleotides: TGTGCCAGCAGCGAGCAAACCAGCTCCTACAATGAGCAGTTCTTC.

The chain recombines TRBV6-4 with TRBJ1-1; 11 bases agree with TRBD1. The CDR3 spans 15 residues. Germline CDR1 MRHNA, CDR2 SNTAGT. CDR3 coding DNA: TGTGCGTTCTGGGACAGGGGGATTACAATCGCTGAAGCTTTCTTT. It codes for CAFWDRGITIAEAFF.

The chain uses TRBV2 and TRBJ2-3, with TRBD2 matching 11 bases. CDR3 length: 22 amino acids. The trim removed 4 bases at V and 1 base at J, leaving 22 bases unmatched. Germline V gene sequence: CDR1 SNHLY, CDR2 FYNNEI. The CDR3 nucleotides are TGTGCCAGCAGTGTAGGTTGGGCGGGACTAGCGGAACGAATACCCCGCACAGATACGCAGTATTTT. Translated: CASSVGWAGLAERIPRTDTQYF.

The V gene is TRBV5-5, the J gene TRBJ2-3; D is ambiguous. V lost 0 bases and J lost 0, with 14 bases in between. Per germline, CDR1 SGHKS and CDR2 YYEKEE (reference sequence). This CDR3 comprises 17 residues. The CDR3 protein is CASSLEPSSPSTDTQYF. In DNA, the CDR3 is TGTGCCAGCAGCTTGGAGCCCTCCAGTCCCAGCACAGATACGCAGTATTTT.

This clone has a handful of counts. This chain uses TRBV6-4 with TRBJ2-3; 10 nucleotides line up with TRBD2. This CDR3 region has 16 residues. The germline gives CDR1 MRHNA, CDR2 SNTAGT. The J segment lost 1 base and the V segment lost 3 bases, leaving 4 bases of the junction unmatched. Here the CDR3 reads CASSERGTSGTDTQYF. For the CDR3, the DNA is TGTGCCAGCAGTGAACGGGGGACTAGCGGCACAGATACGCAGTATTTT.

V gene TRBV15 combines with J gene TRBJ2-1; D is undetermined. The germline gives CDR1 LNHNV, CDR2 YYDKDF (reference sequence). Trimming shortened V by 8 bases and J by 6 bases, and 11 bases separated the two germline ends. The CDR3 sequence is 12 residues long. As DNA, the CDR3 is TGTGCCACCGGAATTCTTAGCAATGAGCAGTTCTTC. Residues: CATGILSNEQFF.

The rearrangement uses TRBV2 and TRBJ2-2, with TRBD1 identical over 7 bases. CDR1 is SNHLY, CDR2 FYNNEI, per germline. Trimming at V came to 8 bases and at J to 3 bases, leaving 3 bases not matched to a gene. The CDR3 is 13 amino acids. CDR3 sequence reads: CASHRGDTGELFF. As DNA, the CDR3 is TGTGCCAGCCACAGGGGTGACACCGGGGAGCTGTTTTTT.